The 24 T cell receptor beta chains reported below all come from one sample, sequenced in a study of post-analysis software for immune sequencing data. For these TCRs, the target antigens are not known. Tagging with unique molecular identifiers was a feature of the TCR beta cDNA libraries. Using its own MiXCR run on the PCR reads, TCRdb lists one record per CDR3 protein. The sample consists of hundreds of thousands of distinct CDR3 sequences, around 44% of them appearing once. General study findings and limits: About five TRBV segments, including TRBV5-6, TRBV5-1 and TRBV20-1, were more frequent in patients than controls.

The material sequenced was blood. The source of these receptors is a girl aged 10 to 17 with multiple sclerosis.

This chain connects TRBV3-1 to TRBJ2-1, with 13 bases identical to TRBD2. With V trimmed by 0 bases and J by 0 bases, 2 bases remained unmatched. The CDR3 sequence is 18 residues long. Germline assignment: CDR1 LGHDT and CDR2 YNNKEL (reference sequence). For the CDR3, the DNA is TGTGCCAGCAGCCAAGAACTAGCGGGAGGGGGCTCCTACAATGAGCAGTTCTTC. As protein: CASSQELAGGGSYNEQFF.

The chain employs TRBV6-2 or TRBV6-3 and TRBJ1-2, with D possibly being TRBD1 (6 bases). The CDR3 runs to 15 residues. V shed 7 bases and J shed 0 bases, with 15 bases lying between them. Germline V gene data show CDR1 as MNHEY and CDR2 as SVGEGT. The CDR3 region is CASNKLQGTNYGYTF. Written as DNA, the CDR3 is TGTGCCAGCAACAAACTACAGGGAACTAACTATGGCTACACCTTC.

This clonotype was detected a few times. The chain couples TRBV7-6 to TRBJ2-1, with D perhaps TRBD2 (5 bases). V was pared by 5 bases and J by 7 bases, with 18 bases between. From germline, CDR1 is SGHVS and CDR2 FNYEAQ. The CDR3 loop spans 15 amino acids. The CDR3 nucleotides read TGTGCCAGCAGCCCGTGGTGGGAGAGTACGAATGAGCAGTTCTTC. It yields the protein CASSPWWESTNEQFF. Full variable domain (outside the CDR3, taken from reference TRBV7-6 and TRBJ2-1): GAGVSQSPRYKVTKRGQDVALRCDPISGHVSLYWYRQALGQGPEFLTYFNYEAQQDKSGLPNDRFSAERPEGSISTLTIQRTEQRDSAMYRCASSPWWESTNEQFFGPGTRLTVL.

V usage is TRBV6-1 and J usage is TRBJ2-1, with 8 bases matching TRBD2. Trimming cost V 0 bases and J 5 bases; bases outside gene matches: 6. CDR1 and CDR2 (germline): MNHNS, SASEGT. The CDR3 is 16 residues long. The CDR3 sequence is CASSEAWSGGNNEQFF. The CDR3 DNA is TGTGCCAGCAGTGAAGCGTGGAGCGGGGGAAACAATGAGCAGTTCTTC.

Comment on this clonotype: At one of its ends the junction is not consistent with the germline gene, which may arise from a read error. The V call is TRBV5-1, the J call TRBJ2-3; no firm D call. The CDR3 sequence is 12 residues long. Germline-derived CDR1 and CDR2 are SGHRS and YFSETQ. The DNA of the CDR3 is TGCGCCAGCACCTTGGACCGGGTGACGCAGTATTTT. Translating gives CASTLDRVTQYF.

The chain carries TRBV15 and TRBJ1-2, with a weak D call TRBD1 (5 bases). This CDR3 has 15 amino acids. CDR1 is LNHNV and CDR2 is YYDKDF in the germline V gene (reference sequence). V was shortened by 8 bases and J by 5 bases, with 21 bases between the two germline ends. In DNA form, the CDR3 reads TGTGCCACCGAGGTCGGGGCAGGGTCCTTTTATGGCTACACCTTC. Its translation: CATEVGAGSFYGYTF.

The CDR3 reads CASSLARLLGLHEQYF. CDR3 sequence (DNA): TGTGCCAGCAGTTTAGCCCGGCTCCTCGGCCTCCACGAGCAGTACTTC. This chain links TRBV12-3 or TRBV12-4 with TRBJ2-7; D is uncertain. Trimming shortened V by 0 bases and J by 5 bases, and 17 bases separated the two germline ends. The CDR3 runs to 16 residues.

V is TRBV18 and J is TRBJ2-1, with TRBD2 matching over 7 bases. The CDR3 runs to 15 residues. Trimming took 5 bases from V and 2 from J; bases not matched to a gene: 6. Germline lookup yields CDR1 KGHSH and CDR2 LQKENI. CDR3 protein: CASSAGLPTYNEQFF. The CDR3 bases are TGTGCCAGCTCAGCGGGACTACCTACCTACAATGAGCAGTTCTTC.

This chain uses TRBV12-3 or TRBV12-4 with TRBJ2-3, with D hard to call. V was clipped by 3 bases and J by 4 bases, with 8 bases between them. The CDR3 is 13 residues long. CDR3 DNA: TGTGCCAGCAGTTTTAGATACCCAGATACGCAGTATTTT. It is translated as CASSFRYPDTQYF.

This clonotype was found once. The chain combines TRBV29-1 with TRBJ2-7; 8 bases are shared with TRBD2. Germline CDR1 SQVTM, CDR2 ANQGSEA. There are 13 residues in the CDR3. With V trimmed by 1 base and J by 4 bases, 3 bases remained unmatched. This CDR3 is CSVEGSGGYEQYF. CDR3 DNA: TGCAGCGTTGAAGGGAGCGGGGGTTACGAGCAGTACTTC.

The chain employs TRBV29-1 and TRBJ2-7; 12 nucleotides agree with TRBD2. CDR3 length: 19 amino acids. Trimming took 0 bases from V and 0 from J; bases not matched to a gene: 12. Germline values: CDR1 SQVTM, CDR2 ANQGSEA. The CDR3 DNA follows: TGCAGCGTTGAAGATTTAATTCTAGCGGGAGGGCAAAGCTCCTACGAGCAGTACTTC. Translation: CSVEDLILAGGQSSYEQYF.

This clonotype was found once. The chain links TRBV24-1 to TRBJ2-3, with TRBD2 matching over 10 bases. The germline V gene has CDR1 KGHDR and CDR2 SFDVKD. With V trimmed by 7 bases and J by 4 bases, 7 bases remained unmatched. The CDR3 is 15 amino acids. This chain's CDR3 is CATRSASGSADTQYF. CDR3 DNA sequence: TGTGCCACCAGATCCGCTAGCGGGAGCGCAGATACGCAGTATTTT.

The V call is TRBV30, the J call TRBJ1-2; a weak D match, TRBD1 (6 bases). Trimming stripped 5 bases from V and 4 bases from J, with 14 bases between. Germline values: CDR1 GTSNPN, CDR2 SVGIG (reference sequence). The CDR3 totals 13 residues. The CDR3 is CAWRPGGGYGYTF. The CDR3 DNA is TGTGCCTGGCGCCCGGGGGGCGGCTATGGCTACACCTTC. The complete variable domain, with remaining parts taken from reference TRBV30 and TRBJ1-2, reads SQTIHQWPATLVQPVGSPLSLECTVEGTSNPNLYWYRQAAGRGLQLLFYSVGIGQISSEVPQNLSASRPQDRQFILSSKKLLLSDSGFYLCAWRPGGGYGYTFGSGTRLTVV.

This clonotype was counted a single time. The chain is built from TRBV5-1 and TRBJ2-7; the match to TRBD1 covers 7 bases. Germline values: CDR1 SGHRS, CDR2 YFSETQ. The CDR3 extends over 13 amino acids. V was clipped by 3 bases and J by 3 bases; unmatched bases: 3. Here the CDR3 DNA reads TGCGCCAGCAGCTCGGGACAGTTCTACGAGCAGTACTTC. Translation: CASSSGQFYEQYF.

The chain carries TRBV29-1 and TRBJ2-1; TRBD2 aligns across 9 bases. CDR3 size: 14 residues. Per the germline V gene, CDR1 is SQVTM and CDR2 is ANQGSEA. The junction had 10 bases not matched to a gene; V was cut back by 7 bases and J by 6 bases. CDR3 in amino acids: CSARALAGSNEQFF. Here the CDR3 DNA reads TGCAGCGCCCGGGCGCTAGCGGGGAGCAATGAGCAGTTCTTC.

The chain links TRBV20-1 to TRBJ2-1; D gene unclear. Trimming took off 3 bases at V and 2 bases at J, with 11 bases between the two ends. This CDR3 is 14 amino acids long. Germline loops: CDR1 DFQATT, CDR2 SNEGSKA (reference sequence). CDR3 in amino acids: CSASDMSTYNEQFF. The CDR3 DNA reads as TGCAGTGCTAGCGACATGAGTACCTACAATGAGCAGTTCTTC.

The V call is TRBV4-1, the J call TRBJ1-4; 9 nucleotides line up with TRBD1. The germline V gene encodes CDR1 MGHRA and CDR2 YSYEKL. The CDR3 consists of 16 residues. The junction had 7 bases not matched to a gene; V was cut back by 2 bases and J by 6 bases. CDR3: CASSQPYRGRHEKLFF. The DNA of the CDR3 is TGCGCCAGCAGCCAACCCTACAGGGGGCGACATGAAAAACTGTTTTTT.

This clonotype was recorded at least ten times. The rearrangement uses TRBV5-1 and TRBJ2-5; 7 bases match TRBD1. The CDR3 totals 15 residues. Germline values: CDR1 SGHRS, CDR2 YFSETQ. J lost 2 bases, V lost 5 bases, and 9 bases had no gene match. CDR3 sequence: CASRPQGNRQETQYF. The CDR3 DNA reads as TGCGCCAGCAGACCACAGGGGAACAGACAAGAGACCCAGTACTTC.

The V call is TRBV12-3 or TRBV12-4, the J call TRBJ2-7, with 14 bases identical to TRBD2. The CDR3 runs to 16 residues. Losses at the gene ends were 3 bases for V and 3 bases for J; bases not matched to a gene: 4. The CDR3 here is CASSLGTSGSIYEQYF. CDR3 DNA: TGTGCCAGCAGTTTGGGGACTAGCGGGAGTATCTACGAGCAGTACTTC.

The rearrangement uses TRBV7-9 and TRBJ1-1; D not certain. Trimming pared 2 bases from V and 7 bases from J, leaving 8 bases between. Germline V gives CDR1 SEHNR, CDR2 FQNEAQ (reference sequence). The CDR3 is made up of 12 amino acids. The CDR3 DNA sequence: TGTGCCAGCAGCTTACACGATAATGAAGCTTTCTTT. This gives the protein CASSLHDNEAFF.

The CDR3: CASSHDYYEQYF. The CDR3, as DNA: TGTGCCAGCAGCCATGACTACTACGAGCAGTACTTC. The chain carries TRBV12-3 or TRBV12-4 and TRBJ2-4, with D tentatively TRBD2 (5 bases). The J call may be incorrect, as the DNA end agrees better with TRBJ2-7. The CDR3 loop spans 12 amino acids.

This rearrangement joins TRBV7-2 to TRBJ2-7; 7 nucleotides agree with TRBD2. Germline assignment: CDR1 SGHTA and CDR2 FQGNSA. J lost 4 bases, V lost 1 base, and 7 bases had no gene match. The CDR3 has 15 amino acids. The CDR3 sequence: CTSSLDGGGPYEQYF. As DNA, the CDR3 is TGTACCAGCAGCTTAGATGGGGGAGGGCCGTACGAGCAGTACTTC.

The sample holds a few counts of this clonotype. The V gene is TRBV3-1, the J gene TRBJ2-3, with 12 nucleotides matching TRBD2. This CDR3 is built from 17 residues. V trimming: 4 bases; J trimming: 5 bases; junction bases outside the gene matches: 10. The germline V gene has CDR1 LGHDT and CDR2 YNNKEL (reference sequence). The CDR3 nucleotides read TGTGCCAGCAGCCGGCGCGCACTAGCGGGAGGAATAGATACGCAGTATTTT. Translating gives CASSRRALAGGIDTQYF.

This clonotype was picked up one time. The gene calls are TRBV10-3 and TRBJ2-2; no clear D. This CDR3 contains 13 residues. V was pared by 6 bases and J by 3 bases, with 8 bases between. Germline CDR1 is ENHRY and CDR2 is SYGVKD. The CDR3 loop reads CAISSADTGELFF. In DNA, the CDR3 is TGTGCCATCAGCTCGGCCGACACCGGGGAGCTGTTTTTT.